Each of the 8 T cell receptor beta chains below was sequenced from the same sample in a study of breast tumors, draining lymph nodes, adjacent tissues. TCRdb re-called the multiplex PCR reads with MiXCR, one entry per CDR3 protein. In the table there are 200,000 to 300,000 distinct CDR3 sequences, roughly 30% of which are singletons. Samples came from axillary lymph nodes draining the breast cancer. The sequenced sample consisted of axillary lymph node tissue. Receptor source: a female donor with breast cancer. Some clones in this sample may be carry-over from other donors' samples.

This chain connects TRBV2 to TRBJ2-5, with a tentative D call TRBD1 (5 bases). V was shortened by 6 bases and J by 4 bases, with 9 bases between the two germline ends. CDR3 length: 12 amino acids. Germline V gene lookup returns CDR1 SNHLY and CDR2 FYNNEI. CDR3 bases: TGTGCCAGCAGCGCCCAGGGAGAGACCCAGTACTTC. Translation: CASSAQGETQYF.

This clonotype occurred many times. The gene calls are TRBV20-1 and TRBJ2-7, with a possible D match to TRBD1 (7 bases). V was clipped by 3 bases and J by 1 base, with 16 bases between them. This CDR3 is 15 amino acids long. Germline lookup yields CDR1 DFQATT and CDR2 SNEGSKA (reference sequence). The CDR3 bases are TGCAGTGCTAGTCACGGGAGACAGGGTTCCTACGAGCAGTACTTC. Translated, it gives CSASHGRQGSYEQYF.

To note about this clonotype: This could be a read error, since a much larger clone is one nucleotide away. The CDR3 reads CAGSQIPDRGEGYTF. The CDR3 region has the DNA TGCGCCGGCAGCCAAATCCCGGACAGGGGGGAGGGCTACACCTTC. The V and J genes are TRBV4-1 and TRBJ1-2; 10 nucleotides line up with TRBD1. Germline V gene data show CDR1 as MGHRA and CDR2 as YSYEKL. CDR3 length: 15 amino acids.

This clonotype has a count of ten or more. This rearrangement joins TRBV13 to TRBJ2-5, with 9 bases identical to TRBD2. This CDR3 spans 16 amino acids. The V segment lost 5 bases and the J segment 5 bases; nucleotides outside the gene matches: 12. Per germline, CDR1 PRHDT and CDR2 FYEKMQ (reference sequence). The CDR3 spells CASSDPREGRRETQYF. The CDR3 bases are TGTGCCAGCAGCGACCCGCGGGAGGGGCGGAGGGAGACCCAGTACTTC.

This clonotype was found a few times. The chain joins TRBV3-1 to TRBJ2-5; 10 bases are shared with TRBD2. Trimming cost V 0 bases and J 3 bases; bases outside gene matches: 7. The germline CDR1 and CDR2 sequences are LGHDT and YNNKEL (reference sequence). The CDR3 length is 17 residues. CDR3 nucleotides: TGTGCCAGCAGCCAAGATGCCAGCGGGAGGGCCGAAGAGACCCAGTACTTC. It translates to CASSQDASGRAEETQYF.

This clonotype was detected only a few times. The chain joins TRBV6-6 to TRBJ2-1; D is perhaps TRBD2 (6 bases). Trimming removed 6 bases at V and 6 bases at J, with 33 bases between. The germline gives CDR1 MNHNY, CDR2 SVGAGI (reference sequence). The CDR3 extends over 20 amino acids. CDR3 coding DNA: TGTGCCAGCAGCCTAACTCCAAGAGGGGAAGGCGGGACCCGGGGCAATGAGCAGTTCTTC. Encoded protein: CASSLTPRGEGGTRGNEQFF.

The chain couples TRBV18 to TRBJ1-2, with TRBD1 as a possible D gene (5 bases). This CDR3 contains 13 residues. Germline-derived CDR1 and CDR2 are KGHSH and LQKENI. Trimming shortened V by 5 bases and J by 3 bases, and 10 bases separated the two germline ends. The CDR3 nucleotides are TGTGCCAGCTCAAACGGGGGTGACTATGGCTACACCTTC. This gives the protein CASSNGGDYGYTF.

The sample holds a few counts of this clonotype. The DNA for the CDR3 is TGTGCCAGCAGTGAAGCGCAGACAGACCCTTATGGCTACACCTTC. This encodes CASSEAQTDPYGYTF. The rearrangement links TRBV6-1 to TRBJ1-2; D possibly corresponds to TRBD1 (5 bases). The germline V gene encodes CDR1 MNHNS and CDR2 SASEGT. CDR3 length: 15 amino acids. Trimming cost V 0 bases and J 5 bases, with 13 bases left between them.